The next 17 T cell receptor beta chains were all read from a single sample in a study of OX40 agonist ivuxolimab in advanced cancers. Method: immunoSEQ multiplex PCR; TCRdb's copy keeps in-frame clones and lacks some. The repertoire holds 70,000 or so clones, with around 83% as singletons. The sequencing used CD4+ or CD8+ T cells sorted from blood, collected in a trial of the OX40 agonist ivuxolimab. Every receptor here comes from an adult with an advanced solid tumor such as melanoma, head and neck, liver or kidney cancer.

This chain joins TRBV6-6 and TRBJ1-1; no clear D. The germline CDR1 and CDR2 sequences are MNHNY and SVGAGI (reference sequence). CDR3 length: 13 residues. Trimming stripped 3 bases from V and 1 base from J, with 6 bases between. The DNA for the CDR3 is TGTGCCAGCAGTTATGGTGGGAACACTGAAGCTTTCTTT. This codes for CASSYGGNTEAFF.

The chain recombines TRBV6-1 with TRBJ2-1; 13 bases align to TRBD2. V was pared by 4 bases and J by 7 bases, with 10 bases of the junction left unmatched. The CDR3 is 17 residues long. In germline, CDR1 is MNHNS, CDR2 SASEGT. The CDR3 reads CASSVNRGTSGINEQFF. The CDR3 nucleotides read TGTGCCAGCAGTGTAAACAGGGGGACTAGCGGGATAAATGAGCAGTTCTTC.

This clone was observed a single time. CDR3 sequence reads: CASSRGGSGAYNEQFF. The CDR3 region has the DNA TGCGCCAGCAGCCGGGGCGGGTCAGGGGCTTACAATGAGCAGTTCTTC. The chain is built from TRBV5-1 and TRBJ2-1; TRBD1 is a possible D gene (6 bases). The CDR3 runs to 16 residues. CDR1 and CDR2 from the germline V gene are SGHRS and YFSETQ. Trimming took off 4 bases at V and 4 bases at J, with 18 bases between the two ends.

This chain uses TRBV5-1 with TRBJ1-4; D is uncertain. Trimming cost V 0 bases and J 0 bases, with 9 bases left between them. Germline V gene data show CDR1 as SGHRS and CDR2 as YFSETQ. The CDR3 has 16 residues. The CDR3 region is CASSLDGPATNEKLFF. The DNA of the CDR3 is TGCGCCAGCAGCTTGGACGGACCTGCAACTAATGAAAAACTGTTTTTT.

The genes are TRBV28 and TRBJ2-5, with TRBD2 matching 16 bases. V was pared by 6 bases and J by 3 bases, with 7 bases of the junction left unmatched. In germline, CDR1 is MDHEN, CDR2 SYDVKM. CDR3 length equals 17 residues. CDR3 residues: CASSLGTSGRAEETQYF. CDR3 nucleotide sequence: TGTGCCAGCAGCCTTGGGACTAGCGGGAGGGCCGAAGAGACCCAGTACTTC.

As DNA, the CDR3 is TGCGCCAGCAGCCACCCCGTTAGGGGACCCTTAAACTATGGCTACACCTTC. Translated, it gives CASSHPVRGPLNYGYTF. The chain couples TRBV4-1 to TRBJ1-2, with D maybe TRBD1 (5 bases). Germline V gene lookup returns CDR1 MGHRA and CDR2 YSYEKL. V lost 3 bases and J 2 bases, leaving 19 bases between the germline ends. The CDR3 runs 17 residues.

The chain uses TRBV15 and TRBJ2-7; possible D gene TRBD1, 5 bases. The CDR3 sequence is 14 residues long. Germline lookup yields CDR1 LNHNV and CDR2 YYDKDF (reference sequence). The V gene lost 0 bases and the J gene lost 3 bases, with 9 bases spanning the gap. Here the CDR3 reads CATSRDLGDYEQYF. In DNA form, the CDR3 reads TGTGCCACCAGCAGAGATCTAGGGGACTACGAGCAGTACTTC.

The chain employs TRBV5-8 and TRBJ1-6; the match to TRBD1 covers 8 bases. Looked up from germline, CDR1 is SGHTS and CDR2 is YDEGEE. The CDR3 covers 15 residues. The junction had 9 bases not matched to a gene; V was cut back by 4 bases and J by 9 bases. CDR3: CASSHRTGSTSPLHF. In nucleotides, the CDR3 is TGTGCCAGCAGCCACCGGACAGGGTCAACTTCACCCCTCCACTTT.

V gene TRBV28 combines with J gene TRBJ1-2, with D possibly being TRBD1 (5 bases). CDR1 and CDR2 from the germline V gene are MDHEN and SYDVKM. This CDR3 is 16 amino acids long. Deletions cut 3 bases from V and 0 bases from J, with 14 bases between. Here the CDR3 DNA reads TGTGCCAGCAGTTTCCATCAGGGAACCTCTAACTATGGCTACACCTTC. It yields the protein CASSFHQGTSNYGYTF.

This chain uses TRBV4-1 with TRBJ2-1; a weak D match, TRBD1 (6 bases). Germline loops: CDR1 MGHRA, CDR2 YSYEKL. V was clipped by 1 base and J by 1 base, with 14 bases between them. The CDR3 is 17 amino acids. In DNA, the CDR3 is TGCGCCAGCAGCCAAGGGCCCGTACAGGGTTCCTACAATGAGCAGTTCTTC. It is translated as CASSQGPVQGSYNEQFF.

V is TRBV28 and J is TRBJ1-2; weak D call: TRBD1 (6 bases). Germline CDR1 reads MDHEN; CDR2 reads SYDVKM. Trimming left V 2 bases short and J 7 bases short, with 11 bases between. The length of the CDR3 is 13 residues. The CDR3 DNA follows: TGTGCCAGCAGTTTACGGGGGGCGGGTGGCTACACCTTC. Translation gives CASSLRGAGGYTF.

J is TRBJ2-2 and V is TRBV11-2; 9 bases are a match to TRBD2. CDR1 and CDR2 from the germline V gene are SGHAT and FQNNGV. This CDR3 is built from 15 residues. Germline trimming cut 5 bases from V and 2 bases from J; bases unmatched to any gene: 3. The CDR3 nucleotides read TGTGCCAGCAGCCGCGGGAGGGCCAACACCGGGGAGCTGTTTTTT. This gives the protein CASSRGRANTGELFF.

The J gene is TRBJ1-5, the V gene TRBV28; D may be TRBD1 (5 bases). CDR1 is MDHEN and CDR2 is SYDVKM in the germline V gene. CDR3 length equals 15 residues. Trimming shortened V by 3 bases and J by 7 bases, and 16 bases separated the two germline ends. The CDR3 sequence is CASSFRSQGVQPQHF. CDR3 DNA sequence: TGTGCCAGCAGTTTTCGGTCTCAGGGAGTACAGCCCCAGCATTTT.

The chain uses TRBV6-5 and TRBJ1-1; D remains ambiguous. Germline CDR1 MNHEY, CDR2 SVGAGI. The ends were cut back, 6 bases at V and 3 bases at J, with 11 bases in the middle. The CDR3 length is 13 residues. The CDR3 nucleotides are TGTGCCAGCAGGTACGGCTCCTACACTGAAGCTTTCTTT. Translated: CASRYGSYTEAFF.

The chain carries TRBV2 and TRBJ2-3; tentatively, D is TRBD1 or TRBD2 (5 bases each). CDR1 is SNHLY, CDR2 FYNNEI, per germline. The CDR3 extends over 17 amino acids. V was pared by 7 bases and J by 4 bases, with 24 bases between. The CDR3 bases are TGTGCCAGCACCTCCTCGACGGGACCCCAAGTGGCAGATACGCAGTATTTT. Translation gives CASTSSTGPQVADTQYF.

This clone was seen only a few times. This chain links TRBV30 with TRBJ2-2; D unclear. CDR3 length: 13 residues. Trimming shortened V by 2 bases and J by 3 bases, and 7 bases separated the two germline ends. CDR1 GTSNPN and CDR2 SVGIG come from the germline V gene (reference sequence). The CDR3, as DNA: TGTGCCTGGAGTACCGGACACACCGGGGAGCTGTTTTTT. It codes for CAWSTGHTGELFF.

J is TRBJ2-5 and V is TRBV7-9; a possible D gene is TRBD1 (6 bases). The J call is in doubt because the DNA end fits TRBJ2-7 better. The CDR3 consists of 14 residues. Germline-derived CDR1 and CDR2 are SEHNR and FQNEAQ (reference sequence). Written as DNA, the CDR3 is TGTGCCAGCAGCGAGACGGACAGAGCCTACGAGCAGTACTTC. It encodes CASSETDRAYEQYF.